This entry lists 30 T cell receptor beta chains sequenced from one sample in a study of CD8 T cells in Susac syndrome. An input of roughly 0.5 to 1 ug of RNA was subjected to reverse transcription using random hexamers. TCRdb fed the immunoSEQ multiplex PCR reads into MiXCR, producing one record per CDR3 protein. The data show roughly 250,000 distinct CDR3 sequences, 90% to 96% seen once. What was sequenced was CD4+ T cells from PBMCs. Receptors originate from a human donor with Susac syndrome.

J is TRBJ1-2 and V is TRBV9; tentative D call: TRBD1 (6 bases). This CDR3 is 16 amino acids long. Trimming took off 3 bases at V and 6 bases at J, with 21 bases between the two ends. Germline V gives CDR1 SGDLS, CDR2 YYNGEE. This CDR3 reads CASSEKDSPVPNGYTF. The CDR3 DNA reads TGTGCCAGCAGCGAAAAGGACAGCCCAGTCCCTAATGGCTACACCTTC.

This chain connects TRBV5-1 to TRBJ1-1; maybe TRBD1 (6 bases). Germline CDR1 and CDR2: SGHRS and YFSETQ. The CDR3 consists of 16 residues. V lost 4 bases to trimming and J lost 3 bases, with 19 bases between them. CDR3 residues: CASSHLDSHGDTEAFF. In DNA form, the CDR3 reads TGCGCCAGCAGCCACTTGGACAGCCACGGGGACACTGAAGCTTTCTTT.

The table lists this clonotype with a count of one. This chain joins TRBV30 and TRBJ1-5; D ambiguous. Germline V lookup: CDR1 GTSNPN, CDR2 SVGIG (reference sequence). This CDR3 has 14 residues. Trimming removed 3 bases from V and 0 bases from J, with 9 bases in between. The CDR3 nucleotides read TGTGCCTGGAGGGGCAGGACTAGCAATCAGCCCCAGCATTTT. It codes for CAWRGRTSNQPQHF. Variable domain in full (rest from reference TRBV30 and TRBJ1-5): SQTIHQWPATLVQPVGSPLSLECTVEGTSNPNLYWYRQAAGRGLQLLFYSVGIGQISSEVPQNLSASRPQDRQFILSSKKLLLSDSGFYLCAWRGRTSNQPQHFGDGTRLSIL.

The chain links TRBV20-1 to TRBJ2-1, with 7 bases identical to TRBD1. After removal of 6 bases from V and 0 bases from J, the junction contained 11 bases not matched to a gene. Germline V CDR1 and CDR2: DFQATT, SNEGSKA (reference sequence). CDR3 length equals 16 residues. DNA for the CDR3: TGCAGTGCCCCAGACAGGGCTAAGAGCTCCTACAATGAGCAGTTCTTC. This gives the protein CSAPDRAKSSYNEQFF.

The chain is built from TRBV29-1 and TRBJ2-7; 8 bases match TRBD1. The CDR3 covers 12 residues. Per germline, CDR1 SQVTM and CDR2 ANQGSEA. V dropped 7 bases and J dropped 7; count of bases not matched to a gene: 9. The CDR3 reads CSGGTGGGEQYF. DNA of the CDR3: TGCAGCGGTGGAACAGGGGGAGGAGAGCAGTACTTC.

The V call is TRBV9, the J call TRBJ1-1, with TRBD1 matching 9 bases. Germline CDR1 is SGDLS and CDR2 is YYNGEE. The CDR3 length is 14 residues. V shed 4 bases and J 0 bases; nucleotides not matched to a gene: 1. CDR3 region: CASSYRGLNTEAFF. The CDR3 nucleotides read TGTGCCAGCAGCTACAGGGGGCTGAACACTGAAGCTTTCTTT. Combining the CDR3 with reference TRBV9 and TRBJ1-1 gives the whole variable domain DSGVTQTPKHLITATGQRVTLRCSPRSGDLSVYWYQQSLDQGLQFLIQYYNGEERAKGNILERFSAQQFPDLHSELNLSSLELGDSALYFCASSYRGLNTEAFFGQGTRLTVV.

The V call is TRBV30, the J call TRBJ1-4; 7 bases line up with TRBD1. The germline gives CDR1 GTSNPN, CDR2 SVGIG (reference sequence). V was pared by 4 bases and J by 13 bases, with 12 bases of the junction left unmatched. CDR3 length: 13 residues. The CDR3 protein is CAWNYGTASALFF. CDR3 DNA sequence: TGTGCCTGGAACTATGGGACAGCCTCCGCACTGTTTTTT.

The chain uses TRBV14 and TRBJ2-1; D gene unclear. This CDR3 is 15 amino acids long. CDR1 SGHDN and CDR2 FVKESK come from the germline V gene. V was clipped by 4 bases and J by 10 bases, with 20 bases between them. The CDR3 nucleotides read TGTGCCAGCAGCCCATTCTCTCGCTCCTGGAACGAGCAGTTCTTC. This codes for CASSPFSRSWNEQFF. Drawing the rest from reference TRBV14 and TRBJ2-1, the complete variable domain is EAGVTQFPSHSVIEKGQTVTLRCDPISGHDNLYWYRRVMGKEIKFLLHFVKESKQDESGMPNNRFLAERTGGTYSTLKVQPAELEDSGVYFCASSPFSRSWNEQFFGPGTRLTVL.

This chain joins TRBV20-1 and TRBJ2-5; tentative D call: TRBD1 (5 bases). The CDR3 length is 13 residues. Germline lookup yields CDR1 DFQATT and CDR2 SNEGSKA (reference sequence). The germline V and J ends were trimmed by 5 bases and 2 bases, with 12 bases remaining between them. The CDR3 bases are TGCAGTGCTCGCACCCGACAGCAAGAGACCCAGTACTTC. Protein: CSARTRQQETQYF.

This clonotype appeared a single time. The rearrangement uses TRBV7-9 and TRBJ2-7; 11 bases map to TRBD2. This CDR3 contains 15 residues. From germline, CDR1 is SEHNR and CDR2 FQNEAQ (reference sequence). V dropped 3 bases and J dropped 3; count of bases not matched to a gene: 4. The CDR3 reads CASSFGTSGNYEQYF. DNA of the CDR3: TGTGCCAGCAGCTTCGGGACTAGCGGAAACTACGAGCAGTACTTC.

The V and J genes are TRBV4-1 and TRBJ1-1; the match to TRBD1 covers 9 bases. Germline loops: CDR1 MGHRA, CDR2 YSYEKL. This CDR3 is 18 amino acids long. The ends lost 0 bases at V and 0 bases at J; junction bases unmatched: 8. The CDR3 loop is CASSQDEGQGWLNTEAFF. CDR3 nucleotide sequence: TGCGCCAGCAGCCAAGATGAGGGACAGGGATGGCTGAACACTGAAGCTTTCTTT.

The chain combines TRBV27 with TRBJ1-5, with a possible D match to TRBD1 (5 bases). Germline assignment: CDR1 MNHEY and CDR2 SMNVEV (reference sequence). CDR3 size: 12 residues. Trimming shortened V by 8 bases and J by 9 bases, and 14 bases separated the two germline ends. Written as DNA, the CDR3 is TGTGCCAGCGGACTCCTGGGGGGGCCCCAGCATTTT. Protein product: CASGLLGGPQHF.

The gene calls are TRBV7-9 and TRBJ2-1; the match to TRBD2 covers 10 bases. This CDR3 contains 15 residues. With V trimmed by 5 bases and J by 2 bases, 3 bases remained unmatched. Germline V gene lookup returns CDR1 SEHNR and CDR2 FQNEAQ (reference sequence). The CDR3 bases are TGTGCCAGCAGCGAGCTAGCGGGGGCCTACAATGAGCAGTTCTTC. It translates to CASSELAGAYNEQFF.

This rearrangement joins TRBV7-3 to TRBJ2-7; weak D call: TRBD2 (5 bases). This CDR3 is 13 amino acids long. Germline CDR1 and CDR2: SGHTA and FQGTGA. V lost 0 bases to trimming and J lost 6 bases, with 9 bases between them. The CDR3 coding sequence is TGTGCCAGCAGCTTAACCATAGCGTCCGAGCAGTACTTC. This sequence encodes CASSLTIASEQYF. Based on the CDR3 plus reference TRBV7-3 and TRBJ2-7, the full variable domain is GAGVSQTPSNKVTEKGKYVELRCDPISGHTALYWYRQSLGQGPEFLIYFQGTGAADDSGLPNDRFFAVRPEGSVSTLKIQRTERGDSAVYLCASSLTIASEQYFGPGTRLTVT.

The genes are TRBV25-1 and TRBJ1-4; D ambiguous. Between the trimmed V and J ends, which lost 5 bases and 2 bases, there was a span of 12 bases. Germline CDR1 is MGHDK and CDR2 is SYGVNS. The CDR3 covers 15 residues. The CDR3 loop is CASSISRWTNEKLFF. The CDR3 coding sequence is TGTGCCAGCAGTATCAGCAGGTGGACTAATGAAAAACTGTTTTTT.

V usage is TRBV30 and J usage is TRBJ2-3; no clear D. This CDR3 is 13 amino acids long. CDR1 GTSNPN and CDR2 SVGIG come from the germline V gene (reference sequence). V dropped 0 bases and J dropped 5 bases, with 9 bases sitting between them. This chain's CDR3 is CAWSVLLGDTQYF. The CDR3 bases are TGTGCCTGGAGTGTATTATTGGGAGATACGCAGTATTTT.

V usage is TRBV3-1 and J usage is TRBJ2-7; D is undetermined. The CDR3 consists of 12 residues. Trimming left V 0 bases short and J 2 bases short, with 2 bases between. Germline V gives CDR1 LGHDT, CDR2 YNNKEL (reference sequence). CDR3 coding DNA: TGTGCCAGCAGCCAAGAGGCCTACGAGCAGTACTTC. Its protein product is CASSQEAYEQYF.

V and J are TRBV7-9 and TRBJ2-5, with TRBD2 matching 7 bases. V lost 3 bases, J lost 5 bases, and 12 bases stayed unmatched. The CDR3 length is 16 residues. The V gene's germline CDR1 is SEHNR and CDR2 FQNEAQ (reference sequence). CDR3 sequence reads: CASSFSKRDFMETQYF. The CDR3 nucleotides read TGTGCCAGCAGCTTTTCGAAGCGGGATTTTATGGAGACCCAGTACTTC.

The rearrangement links TRBV27 to TRBJ1-1, with D unclear. Trimming took off 6 bases at V and 0 bases at J, with 8 bases between the two ends. Germline V gene sequence: CDR1 MNHEY, CDR2 SMNVEV (reference sequence). This CDR3 comprises 13 residues. The CDR3: CASSFSMNTEAFF. The CDR3 region has the DNA TGTGCCAGCAGCTTCTCAATGAACACTGAAGCTTTCTTT.

V is TRBV27 and J is TRBJ1-1; 9 bases line up with TRBD1. CDR3 size: 14 residues. Germline V lookup: CDR1 MNHEY, CDR2 SMNVEV (reference sequence). The V segment lost 4 bases and the J segment 3 bases; nucleotides outside the gene matches: 3. CDR3: CASSSGDRDTEAFF. The CDR3 nucleotides read TGTGCCAGCAGTTCCGGGGACAGGGACACTGAAGCTTTCTTT.

This clonotype was observed once. This chain links TRBV5-4 with TRBJ2-2, with no clear D. Germline values: CDR1 SGHNT, CDR2 YYREEE (reference sequence). The V end lost 4 bases, the J end lost 4 bases, and 8 bases lay between the germline ends. The length of the CDR3 is 13 residues. The CDR3: CASSPVGTGELFF. The CDR3, as DNA: TGTGCCAGCAGCCCCGTGGGCACCGGGGAGCTGTTTTTT.

The chain employs TRBV18 and TRBJ1-3, with a tentative D call TRBD1 (5 bases). This CDR3 has 16 residues. Germline V gene sequence: CDR1 KGHSH, CDR2 LQKENI. Between the trimmed V and J ends, which lost 2 bases and 0 bases, there was a span of 11 bases. In DNA, the CDR3 is TGTGCCAGCTCACCAGACAGCTCCGACTCTGGAAACACCATATATTTT. This codes for CASSPDSSDSGNTIYF.

The chain carries TRBV27 and TRBJ2-1, with D unresolved. V was pared by 1 base and J by 5 bases, with 15 bases between. CDR1 MNHEY and CDR2 SMNVEV come from the germline V gene (reference sequence). The CDR3 sequence is 16 residues long. The CDR3 is CASSLYDPGSHNEQFF. CDR3 sequence (DNA): TGTGCCAGCAGTTTATACGATCCGGGTTCCCACAATGAGCAGTTCTTC.

The V gene is TRBV27, the J gene TRBJ1-1, with D uncertain. The ends were cut back, 6 bases at V and 1 base at J, with 12 bases in the middle. CDR1 and CDR2 (germline): MNHEY, SMNVEV (reference sequence). The CDR3 consists of 14 residues. The CDR3 DNA reads TGTGCCAGCAGGTATCACAGAGCGAACACTGAAGCTTTCTTT. Protein sequence: CASRYHRANTEAFF.

The rearrangement links TRBV5-1 to TRBJ2-6; D may be TRBD1 (5 bases). CDR3 length: 14 residues. V was trimmed by 0 bases and J by 4 bases, leaving 5 bases between them. Germline V gives CDR1 SGHRS, CDR2 YFSETQ. DNA of the CDR3: TGCGCCAGCAGCTTGGACAGGGGGGCCAACGTCCTGACTTTC. This sequence encodes CASSLDRGANVLTF.

The rearrangement joins TRBV9 to TRBJ1-1; TRBD1 matches 7 bases. The CDR3 consists of 14 residues. From germline, CDR1 is SGDLS and CDR2 YYNGEE. The V and J ends lost 4 bases and 5 bases, in that order; junction bases with no gene match: 8. DNA for the CDR3: TGTGCCAGCAGCCCTCAGACAGGGCGAACTGAAGCTTTCTTT. Its protein is CASSPQTGRTEAFF.

In DNA, the CDR3 is TGTGCCAGCAGCAAGGCGCGGACAGGCCTACAAGAGACCCAGTACTTC. Protein product: CASSKARTGLQETQYF. V is TRBV6-2 or TRBV6-3 and J is TRBJ2-5; 7 bases fit TRBD1. Losses at the gene ends were 6 bases for V and 2 bases for J; bases not matched to a gene: 12. The CDR3 runs to 16 residues. Germline CDR1 reads MNHEY; CDR2 reads SVGEGT.

J is TRBJ1-2 and V is TRBV2; 7 positions match TRBD1. Germline V gene sequence: CDR1 SNHLY, CDR2 FYNNEI. The CDR3 consists of 13 residues. V was clipped by 8 bases and J by 4 bases; unmatched bases: 7. The CDR3 coding sequence is TGTGCCAGCGGCCGGGACAGAGTCTATGGCTACACCTTC. It translates to CASGRDRVYGYTF.

V is TRBV29-1 and J is TRBJ2-2; 7 nucleotides match TRBD2. V was clipped by 4 bases and J by 3 bases; unmatched bases: 2. This CDR3 is built from 13 residues. The V gene's germline CDR1 is SQVTM and CDR2 ANQGSEA. The CDR3 loop reads CSVGREDTGELFF. In DNA form, the CDR3 reads TGCAGCGTTGGCCGGGAGGACACCGGGGAGCTGTTTTTT.

The chain links TRBV3-1 to TRBJ2-2; 8 bases are shared with TRBD2. The CDR3 contains 17 residues. The germline gives CDR1 LGHDT, CDR2 YNNKEL (reference sequence). V gave up 3 bases and J gave up 6 bases; unmatched junction bases: 12. CDR3 amino acids: CASSQASGRGLAGELFF. The CDR3 DNA sequence: TGTGCCAGCAGCCAGGCCAGCGGGAGAGGATTGGCCGGGGAGCTGTTTTTT.